Presented here are 9 T cell receptor beta chains from one specimen sequenced in a study of blood T cell repertoires in COVID-19. Sequencing was performed with immunoSEQ multiplex PCR; in TCRdb, only in-frame clones are kept and a portion is missing. The sample contains 55,000 to 70,000 clones, around nine tenths of which appear only once. The sequenced material came from peripheral blood. Receptor source: a woman under 30 with acute or convalescent COVID-19.

The chain uses TRBV4-1 and TRBJ2-7, with TRBD1 matching 7 bases. J was trimmed by 3 bases and V by 3 bases; bases with no gene match: 5. The CDR3 spans 14 residues. The germline V gene encodes CDR1 MGHRA and CDR2 YSYEKL. In DNA, the CDR3 is TGCGCCAGCAGCCAGACGACAGGGATCTACGAGCAGTACTTC. Protein: CASSQTTGIYEQYF.

V usage is TRBV29-1 and J usage is TRBJ2-3; 10 nucleotides match TRBD2. Germline-derived CDR1 and CDR2 are SQVTM and ANQGSEA. The CDR3 covers 14 residues. With 7 bases clipped from V and 4 bases from J, the junction kept 8 bases outside the gene matches. The CDR3 DNA reads TGCAGCGCCCGAGCGGGAGGGCCCCCAGATACGCAGTATTTT. Protein product: CSARAGGPPDTQYF.

V is TRBV5-1 and J is TRBJ2-7, with D perhaps TRBD2 (5 bases). This CDR3 has 14 amino acids. V was trimmed by 4 bases and J by 3 bases, leaving 14 bases between them. CDR1 and CDR2 from the germline V gene are SGHRS and YFSETQ. The CDR3 sequence: CASSPEENHYEQYF. The DNA of the CDR3 is TGCGCCAGCAGCCCGGAGGAGAACCACTACGAGCAGTACTTC.

V and J are TRBV19 and TRBJ2-7, with D perhaps TRBD2 (6 bases). The CDR3 totals 15 residues. The ends were cut back, 6 bases at V and 4 bases at J, with 19 bases in the middle. The germline V gene encodes CDR1 LNHDA and CDR2 SQIVND (reference sequence). CDR3 residues: CASRIGGSVKYEQYF. DNA for the CDR3: TGTGCCAGTAGGATCGGAGGGTCTGTAAAATACGAGCAGTACTTC.

The genes are TRBV6-5 and TRBJ1-1; TRBD1 matches 9 bases. There are 12 residues in the CDR3. V trimming: 6 bases; J trimming: 4 bases; junction bases outside the gene matches: 0. Germline V gene sequence: CDR1 MNHEY, CDR2 SVGAGI. The CDR3 region has the DNA TGTGCCAGCAGGACAGGGGGCACTGAAGCTTTCTTT. As protein: CASRTGGTEAFF.

The chain is built from TRBV19 and TRBJ1-5; 11 positions match TRBD1. CDR1 LNHDA and CDR2 SQIVND come from the germline V gene (reference sequence). The junction had 2 bases not matched to a gene; V was cut back by 4 bases and J by 3 bases. The CDR3 totals 15 residues. The DNA for the CDR3 is TGTGCCAGTAGTACGGGACAGGGGGACAATCAGCCCCAGCATTTT. Encoded protein: CASSTGQGDNQPQHF.

J is TRBJ2-2 and V is TRBV19, with 9 positions matching TRBD2. This CDR3 is 14 amino acids long. Germline trimming cut 7 bases from V and 5 bases from J; bases unmatched to any gene: 5. The germline gives CDR1 LNHDA, CDR2 SQIVND (reference sequence). CDR3 region: CASMLSGRTGELFF. The CDR3 nucleotides read TGTGCCAGTATGCTGAGCGGGAGGACCGGGGAGCTGTTTTTT.

The V and J genes are TRBV4-3 and TRBJ2-1; 8 nucleotides align to TRBD2. V lost 4 bases, J lost 5 bases, and 4 bases stayed unmatched. The germline V gene has CDR1 LGHNA and CDR2 YSLEER. CDR3 length equals 14 residues. The CDR3 reads CASSPWTSNNEQFF. The CDR3 DNA reads as TGCGCCAGCAGCCCGTGGACTAGCAACAATGAGCAGTTCTTC.

The CDR3 sequence: CASSIKRPRGSEAFF. CDR3 nucleotide sequence: TGTGCCAGTAGTATTAAAAGGCCGAGGGGGTCGGAAGCTTTCTTT. The J gene is TRBJ1-1, the V gene TRBV19, with a tentative D call TRBD1 (6 bases). Trimming shortened V by 3 bases and J by 8 bases, and 19 bases separated the two germline ends. The CDR3 covers 15 residues. Germline V gene lookup returns CDR1 LNHDA and CDR2 SQIVND (reference sequence).